This TCR beta chain was found in a study of T cell clonality in common variable immunodeficiency. Study-wide points: In common variable immunodeficiency, TCR beta chains reportedly carried fewer deletions and N-nucleotide insertions.

This clone was recorded many times. Its specificity is not known. From the germline J gene comes the end of the CDR3, since the read stops 3 residues before it. The CDR3 has 15 amino acids. V lost 0 bases and J 0 bases, leaving 10 bases between the germline ends. Germline V gene data show CDR1 as DFQATT and CDR2 as SNEGSKA (reference sequence). Only in-frame clones appear in the TCRdb table, and some are missing; sequencing was by immunoSEQ multiplex PCR. The sample lists about 34,000 clones, none appearing once, the ten largest making up about 26%. The receptor was isolated from a human donor with common variable immunodeficiency. The sample consisted of peripheral blood mononuclear cells. V gene TRBV20-1 combines with J gene TRBJ2-3; D is ambiguous. Partial CDR3 DNA: TGCAGTGCTAGAGATCAGGTGCGAAGCACAGATACG. Its protein is CSARDQVRSTDT. The full-length CDR3 reads as CSARDQVRSTDTQYF.